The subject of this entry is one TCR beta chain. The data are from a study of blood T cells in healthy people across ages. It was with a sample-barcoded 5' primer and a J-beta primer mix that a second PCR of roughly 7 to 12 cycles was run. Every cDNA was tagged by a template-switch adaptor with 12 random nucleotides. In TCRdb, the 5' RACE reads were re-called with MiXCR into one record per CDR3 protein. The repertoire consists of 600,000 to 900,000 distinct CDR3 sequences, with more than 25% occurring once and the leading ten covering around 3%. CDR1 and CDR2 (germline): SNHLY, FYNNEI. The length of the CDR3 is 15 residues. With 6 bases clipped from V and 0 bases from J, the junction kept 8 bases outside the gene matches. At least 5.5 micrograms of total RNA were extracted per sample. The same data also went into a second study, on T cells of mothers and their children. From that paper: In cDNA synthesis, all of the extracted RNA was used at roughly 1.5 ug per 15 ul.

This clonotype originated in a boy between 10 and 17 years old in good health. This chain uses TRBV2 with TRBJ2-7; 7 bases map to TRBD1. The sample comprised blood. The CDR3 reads CASRAPRDSSYEQYF. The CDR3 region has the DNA TGTGCCAGCAGAGCACCCCGGGACAGCTCCTACGAGCAGTACTTC.